This TCR beta chain comes out of a study of blood T cell repertoires in COVID-19. Trimming stripped 6 bases from V and 4 bases from J, with 15 bases between. Germline V gene data show CDR1 as MDHEN and CDR2 as SYDVKM. The CDR3 runs to 14 residues. Authors' data handling: Amplification from reference gene primers served as the basis for estimated nucleated cell counts. Repertoires were generated with immunoSEQ multiplex PCR, while TCRdb's copy carries only in-frame clones and drops some. That table supplies the V and J calls and clone size; D and trimming were determined from the DNA. The table lists about 120,000 clones, about 89% of them singletons.

The sequence came from a woman in her 70s with acute or convalescent COVID-19. The sample was peripheral blood. The V gene is TRBV28, the J gene TRBJ1-2; tentative D call: TRBD1 (6 bases). The CDR3, as DNA: TGTGCCAGCAGCCGACTGACAGGCGGCTATGGCTACACCTTC. Translating it yields CASSRLTGGYGYTF.